Listed here are 17 T cell receptor beta chains from one sample, sequenced in a study of blood T cell repertoires in COVID-19. The repertoire was sequenced with immunoSEQ multiplex PCR; TCRdb's copy has only in-frame clones and lacks some. The sample holds about 190,000 clones, approximately 90% seen once. Sequencing was performed on peripheral blood. The receptor source for this set is a man aged 70 or older with active or convalescent COVID-19.

The chain is built from TRBV19 and TRBJ2-7; 9 nucleotides line up with TRBD1. Trimming at V came to 5 bases and at J to 3 bases, leaving 8 bases not matched to a gene. CDR1 and CDR2 from the germline V gene are LNHDA and SQIVND (reference sequence). The CDR3 is made up of 15 amino acids. CDR3 amino acids: CASSGTRQGDYEQYF. The CDR3 DNA is TGTGCCAGTAGTGGGACAAGACAGGGGGACTACGAGCAGTACTTC.

This chain uses TRBV7-2 with TRBJ1-6, with D unclear. The CDR3 spans 15 residues. The V and J ends lost 0 bases and 6 bases respectively, with 9 bases between them. Germline V gene data show CDR1 as SGHTA and CDR2 as FQGNSA. The CDR3: CASSLATSGNSPLHF. The CDR3 DNA reads as TGTGCCAGCAGCTTAGCGACAAGTGGTAATTCACCCCTCCACTTT. Supplemented by reference TRBV7-2 and TRBJ1-6, the full variable domain reads GAGVSQSPSNKVTEKGKDVELRCDPISGHTALYWYRQSLGQGLEFLIYFQGNSAPDKSGLPSDRFSAERTGGSVSTLTIQRTQQEDSAVYLCASSLATSGNSPLHFGNGTRLTVT.

V usage is TRBV28 and J usage is TRBJ1-2, with a possible D match to TRBD1 (5 bases). The CDR3 contains 14 residues. The germline V and J ends were trimmed by 2 bases and 4 bases, with 11 bases remaining between them. The germline gives CDR1 MDHEN, CDR2 SYDVKM. DNA of the CDR3: TGTGCCAGCAGTTTACTGCAGGGTGGCTATGGCTACACCTTC. It translates to CASSLLQGGYGYTF.

This clone was recorded a few times. This sequence joins TRBV19 and TRBJ2-4, with D possibly TRBD1 on 6 matching bases. Germline CDR1 LNHDA, CDR2 SQIVND (reference sequence). The CDR3 has 13 amino acids. Trimming removed 8 bases at V and 3 bases at J, with 11 bases between. The CDR3 loop is CASEQTGKNIQYF. CDR3 DNA sequence: TGTGCCAGTGAGCAGACAGGCAAAAACATTCAGTACTTC.

The chain carries TRBV9 and TRBJ2-2, with 12 nucleotides matching TRBD2. Looked up from germline, CDR1 is SGDLS and CDR2 is YYNGEE. The CDR3 consists of 19 residues. V shed 4 bases and J 0 bases; nucleotides not matched to a gene: 10. The CDR3 DNA reads as TGTGCCAGCAGCCGAGCCGGGACTAGCGGGTCCGCGAACACCGGGGAGCTGTTTTTT. It translates to CASSRAGTSGSANTGELFF.

The V and J genes are TRBV5-1 and TRBJ1-5; TRBD1 aligns across 7 bases. J was trimmed by 3 bases and V by 2 bases; bases with no gene match: 5. Germline V gene data show CDR1 as SGHRS and CDR2 as YFSETQ. The CDR3 is made up of 15 amino acids. CDR3: CASSFTGEANQPQHF. For the CDR3, the DNA is TGCGCCAGCAGCTTTACAGGGGAGGCCAATCAGCCCCAGCATTTT.

The rearrangement joins TRBV7-7 to TRBJ1-4; D might be TRBD1 (5 bases). The CDR3 spans 19 residues. Germline CDR1 SSHAT, CDR2 FNYEAQ (reference sequence). CDR3 in amino acids: CATPEGRAGIFATNEKLFF. Written as DNA, the CDR3 is TGTGCTACCCCTGAAGGCAGGGCAGGTATCTTTGCAACTAATGAAAAACTGTTTTTT.

This clone appeared once. The chain has TRBV24-1 and TRBJ2-2; D might be TRBD2 (5 bases). Trimming cost V 5 bases and J 4 bases, with 10 bases left between them. Germline V lookup: CDR1 KGHDR, CDR2 SFDVKD. The CDR3 totals 14 residues. CDR3 loop: CATSVSVSTGELFF. Written as DNA, the CDR3 is TGTGCCACCAGTGTTAGCGTCAGCACCGGGGAGCTGTTTTTT.

The gene calls are TRBV19 and TRBJ2-1; the match to TRBD2 covers 12 bases. After removal of 6 bases from V and 4 bases from J, the junction contained 4 bases not matched to a gene. The CDR3 runs to 15 residues. Germline loops: CDR1 LNHDA, CDR2 SQIVND (reference sequence). CDR3 sequence: CASSTGTSGYNEQFF. The CDR3 DNA sequence: TGTGCCAGTAGCACCGGGACTAGCGGGTACAATGAGCAGTTCTTC. The complete variable domain, with remaining parts taken from reference TRBV19 and TRBJ2-1, reads DGGITQSPKYLFRKEGQNVTLSCEQNLNHDAMYWYRQDPGQGLRLIYYSQIVNDFQKGDIAEGYSVSREKKESFPLTVTSAQKNPTAFYLCASSTGTSGYNEQFFGPGTRLTVL.

The V and J genes are TRBV7-8 and TRBJ2-2, with D unclear. The CDR3 loop spans 17 amino acids. CDR1 is SGHVS and CDR2 is FQNEAQ in the germline V gene. V lost 1 base and J lost 0, with 12 bases in between. In DNA, the CDR3 is TGTGCCAGCAGCTTAGTTGAGGTATCAGCGAACACCGGGGAGCTGTTTTTT. Protein sequence: CASSLVEVSANTGELFF.

A few counts support this clone. The chain combines TRBV27 with TRBJ2-6, with a tentative D call TRBD1 (5 bases). Germline CDR1 reads MNHEY; CDR2 reads SMNVEV (reference sequence). V was pared by 6 bases and J by 2 bases, with 11 bases between. There are 15 residues in the CDR3. The CDR3 is CASRQGWTGANVLTF. The CDR3 nucleotides are TGTGCCAGCAGGCAGGGTTGGACTGGGGCCAACGTCCTGACTTTC.

The chain combines TRBV6-1 with TRBJ2-7; D unclear. The CDR3 length is 13 residues. Germline V CDR1 and CDR2: MNHNS, SASEGT. The ends were cut back, 3 bases at V and 3 bases at J, with 9 bases in the middle. In DNA form, the CDR3 reads TGTGCCAGCAGTGAGGCGAGGTACTACGAGCAGTACTTC. Protein sequence: CASSEARYYEQYF.

This chain joins TRBV2 and TRBJ2-7, with a tentative D call TRBD2 (6 bases). The germline CDR1 and CDR2 sequences are SNHLY and FYNNEI. V gave up 4 bases and J gave up 3 bases, with 10 bases separating them. This CDR3 contains 13 residues. In DNA, the CDR3 is TGTGCCAGCAGTGGGGGGGTTTTCTACGAGCAGTACTTC. This gives the protein CASSGGVFYEQYF.

The J gene is TRBJ1-5, the V gene TRBV29-1, with a possible D match to TRBD1 (5 bases). CDR3 length: 14 amino acids. Germline CDR1 and CDR2: SQVTM and ANQGSEA. Trimming left V 8 bases short and J 4 bases short, with 18 bases between. CDR3 sequence reads: CSPAMTEFNQPQHF. CDR3 nucleotides: TGCAGCCCCGCCATGACAGAGTTTAATCAGCCCCAGCATTTT.

The chain is built from TRBV6-5 and TRBJ2-7; 7 positions agree with TRBD1. Germline CDR1 and CDR2: MNHEY and SVGAGI. This CDR3 comprises 13 residues. The junction had 6 bases not matched to a gene; V was cut back by 7 bases and J by 3 bases. The CDR3 sequence is CASTDRAGYEQYF. CDR3 in DNA: TGTGCCAGCACCGACAGGGCGGGCTACGAGCAGTACTTC.

This clone was counted only a few times. The chain uses TRBV7-2 and TRBJ2-1, with a possible D match to TRBD1 (5 bases). The CDR3 totals 14 residues. Deletions cut 3 bases from V and 13 bases from J, with 19 bases between. Germline V CDR1 and CDR2: SGHTA, FQGNSA. The CDR3 loop reads CASSLVARVVPQFF. For the CDR3, the DNA is TGTGCCAGCAGCTTGGTGGCCAGGGTCGTCCCCCAGTTCTTC.

The V and J genes are TRBV5-6 and TRBJ2-2, with TRBD1 identical over 8 bases. With 5 bases clipped from V and 7 bases from J, the junction kept 7 bases outside the gene matches. This CDR3 is 14 amino acids long. Germline V gene sequence: CDR1 SGHDT, CDR2 YYEEEE. The CDR3 is CASSEQGEYGELFF. The CDR3 bases are TGTGCCAGCAGTGAACAGGGGGAATACGGGGAGCTGTTTTTT.